The clone carrying this TCR beta chain has at least ten counts. The antigen is not known. These data are taken from a study of T-cell memory formation after mild COVID-19. Across the study: Largely, TCR clusters stayed within a single donor. Study results and caveats: CD4/CD8 balance characterized clones contracting day 15 to 85, and CD4+ skew characterized later expanders. Second-wave clones with a day 37 peak had unconfirmed SARS-CoV-2 specificity.

Per germline, CDR1 LGHNA and CDR2 YSLEER. Trimming removed 1 base at V and 2 bases at J, with 8 bases between. This CDR3 region has 14 residues. Amplification by 5'RACE using constant-segment primers produced TCR alpha and TCR beta cDNA libraries that carried sample barcodes and UMIs. MiXCR was run by TCRdb on the 5' RACE reads, yielding one entry per CDR3 protein. The sample includes some 100,000 distinct CDR3 sequences, roughly 10% of them seen just once. Sequenced: PBMCs or a T cell subset sorted from them (not recorded which). V usage is TRBV4-3 and J usage is TRBJ2-5; D is ambiguous. This TCR was sampled from a man aged 18-30 years who had mild COVID-19 (a few samples of this study predate the infection). Cell type and time point are not known. The CDR3, as DNA: TGCGCCAGCAGCCAAGCTCTTGGGCAAGAGACCCAGTACTTC. Translation gives CASSQALGQETQYF.